This T cell receptor beta chain was retrieved from a study of tumor-infiltrating lymphocytes in localized non-small cell lung cancer. In the study overall: Tumor tissue and non-adjacent uninvolved lung came from each patient.

The assay was immunoSEQ multiplex PCR, and TCRdb's table has in-frame clones only and misses some. The data show roughly 8,900 clones, 60% to 70% seen once. CDR3 size: 15 residues. Trimming stripped 4 bases from V and 2 bases from J, with 13 bases between. Per the germline V gene, CDR1 is SGDLS and CDR2 is YYNGEE. The TCR sequence derives from a human donor with non-small cell lung cancer. The chain employs TRBV9 and TRBJ2-1; unclear D gene. The material sequenced was uninvolved lung tissue not adjacent to the tumor. The DNA for the CDR3 is TGTGCCAGCAGCAGCCCCCTGGGGACCTACAATGAGCAGTTCTTC. Amino acids: CASSSPLGTYNEQFF.